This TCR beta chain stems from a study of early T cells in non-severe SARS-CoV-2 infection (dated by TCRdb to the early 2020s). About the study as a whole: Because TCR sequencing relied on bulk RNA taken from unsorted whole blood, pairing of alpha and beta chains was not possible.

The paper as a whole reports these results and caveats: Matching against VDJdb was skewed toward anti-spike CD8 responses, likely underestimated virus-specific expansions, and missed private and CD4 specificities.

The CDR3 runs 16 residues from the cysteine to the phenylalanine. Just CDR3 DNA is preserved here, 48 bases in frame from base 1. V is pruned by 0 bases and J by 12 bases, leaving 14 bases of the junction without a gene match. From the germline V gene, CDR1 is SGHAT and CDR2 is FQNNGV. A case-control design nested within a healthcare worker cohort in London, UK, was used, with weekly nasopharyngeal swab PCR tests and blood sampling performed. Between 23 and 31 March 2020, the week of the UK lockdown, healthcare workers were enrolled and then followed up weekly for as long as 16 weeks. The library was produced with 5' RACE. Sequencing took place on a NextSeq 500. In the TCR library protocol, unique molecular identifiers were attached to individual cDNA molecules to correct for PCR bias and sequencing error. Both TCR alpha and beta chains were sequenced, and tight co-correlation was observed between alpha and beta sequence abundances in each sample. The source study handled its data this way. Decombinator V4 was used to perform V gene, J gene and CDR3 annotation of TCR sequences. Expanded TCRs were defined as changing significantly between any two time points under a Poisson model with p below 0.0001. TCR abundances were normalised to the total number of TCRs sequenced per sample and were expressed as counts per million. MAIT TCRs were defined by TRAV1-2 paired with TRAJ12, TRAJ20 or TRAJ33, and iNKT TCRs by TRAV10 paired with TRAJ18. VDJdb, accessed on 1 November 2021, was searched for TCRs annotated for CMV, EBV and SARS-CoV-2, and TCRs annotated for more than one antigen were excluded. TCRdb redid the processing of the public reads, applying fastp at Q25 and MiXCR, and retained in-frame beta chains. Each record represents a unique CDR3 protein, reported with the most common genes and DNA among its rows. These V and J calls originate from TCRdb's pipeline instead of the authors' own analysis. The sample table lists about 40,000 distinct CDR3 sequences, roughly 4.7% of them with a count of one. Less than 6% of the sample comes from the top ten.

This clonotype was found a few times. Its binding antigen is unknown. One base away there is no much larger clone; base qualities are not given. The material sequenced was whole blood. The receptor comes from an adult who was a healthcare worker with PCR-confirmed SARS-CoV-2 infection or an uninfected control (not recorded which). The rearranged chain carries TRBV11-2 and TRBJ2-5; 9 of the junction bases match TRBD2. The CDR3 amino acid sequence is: CASSLDDLAGGAKKYF. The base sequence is TGTGCCAGCAGCTTAGATGACCTGGCGGGAGGGGCGAAAAAGTACTTC.